Listed here are 23 T cell receptor beta chains from one sample, sequenced in a study of T cell changes during pregnancy in multiple sclerosis. The protocol was immunoSEQ multiplex PCR, while the TCRdb copy is restricted to in-frame clones and leaves out a portion. Among roughly 53,000 clones listed, around 92% were seen once. Specimen: CD4+ T cells from peripheral blood mononuclear cells, collected in the third trimester of pregnancy. These receptors were taken from a female donor with multiple sclerosis, enrolled in a pregnancy study.

The chain is built from TRBV20-1 and TRBJ1-2, with 7 positions matching TRBD1. Looked up from germline, CDR1 is DFQATT and CDR2 is SNEGSKA (reference sequence). With 6 bases clipped from V and 6 bases from J, the junction kept 4 bases outside the gene matches. The CDR3 consists of 11 residues. The CDR3 here is CSAATGNGYTF. CDR3 in DNA: TGCAGTGCCGCGACAGGGAATGGCTACACCTTC.

The J gene is TRBJ2-7, the V gene TRBV5-1; tentative D call: TRBD2 (6 bases). The germline V and J ends were trimmed by 1 base and 3 bases, with 14 bases remaining between them. CDR3 length: 15 amino acids. The germline V gene has CDR1 SGHRS and CDR2 YFSETQ. The CDR3 DNA follows: TGCGCCAGCAGCTTGCGGGGCCTGGGAGGCTACGAGCAGTACTTC. Residues: CASSLRGLGGYEQYF. Looking up the rest from reference TRBV5-1 and TRBJ2-7 gives the full variable domain: KAGVTQTPRYLIKTRGQQVTLSCSPISGHRSVSWYQQTPGQGLQFLFEYFSETQRNKGNFPGRFSGRQFSNSRSEMNVSTLELGDSALYLCASSLRGLGGYEQYFGPGTRLTVT.

The chain links TRBV6-5 to TRBJ2-7, with 9 bases aligning to TRBD1. V was clipped by 5 bases and J by 6 bases; unmatched bases: 8. This CDR3 has 14 amino acids. CDR1 is MNHEY, CDR2 SVGAGI, per germline. The CDR3 is CASSGQGMTGEQYF. The DNA of the CDR3 is TGTGCCAGCAGTGGACAGGGGATGACGGGCGAGCAGTACTTC.

The genes are TRBV6-6 and TRBJ1-5, with TRBD1 matching over 8 bases. The V gene end was trimmed by 5 bases and the J gene end by 7 bases; junction bases not matched to a gene: 4. Germline values: CDR1 MNHNY, CDR2 SVGAGI (reference sequence). The CDR3 is 13 residues long. CDR3 nucleotides: TGTGCCAGCAGTACGACAGGGGCCCAGCCCCAGCATTTT. Translating it yields CASSTTGAQPQHF.

This sequence joins TRBV29-1 and TRBJ2-5, with 8 bases that match TRBD2. This CDR3 is 15 amino acids long. V shed 5 bases and J 2 bases; nucleotides not matched to a gene: 10. Germline values: CDR1 SQVTM, CDR2 ANQGSEA. CDR3 amino acids: CSVCVAGTAQETQYF. DNA of the CDR3: TGCAGCGTTTGCGTAGCGGGAACCGCACAAGAGACCCAGTACTTC.

J is TRBJ1-4 and V is TRBV19; D gene ambiguous. In germline, CDR1 is LNHDA, CDR2 SQIVND (reference sequence). The CDR3 sequence is 14 residues long. The V end was cut by 5 bases, the J end by 6 bases, with 13 bases between. The CDR3 spells CASSGRSADEKLFF. The CDR3 DNA sequence: TGTGCCAGTAGTGGGAGGTCGGCGGATGAAAAACTGTTTTTT. Full variable domain (rest looked up from reference TRBV19 and TRBJ1-4): DGGITQSPKYLFRKEGQNVTLSCEQNLNHDAMYWYRQDPGQGLRLIYYSQIVNDFQKGDIAEGYSVSREKKESFPLTVTSAQKNPTAFYLCASSGRSADEKLFFGSGTQLSVL.

The genes are TRBV19 and TRBJ1-1; a weak D match, TRBD1 (5 bases). V was clipped by 4 bases and J by 0 bases, with 9 bases between them. Germline values: CDR1 LNHDA, CDR2 SQIVND (reference sequence). The CDR3 spans 14 residues. CDR3 nucleotide sequence: TGTGCCAGTAGTAGGGACTCGATGAACACTGAAGCTTTCTTT. Translating gives CASSRDSMNTEAFF.

The chain recombines TRBV6-1 with TRBJ1-2; TRBD1 matches 8 bases. The CDR3 spans 14 residues. CDR1 is MNHNS, CDR2 SASEGT, per germline. Unmatched junction bases numbered 5, after V lost 4 bases and J lost 4 bases. In DNA, the CDR3 is TGTGCCAGCAGTGTACCGGGACAGGTCTATGGCTACACCTTC. Amino acids: CASSVPGQVYGYTF.

This clone showed up just once. This chain connects TRBV19 to TRBJ2-1; 12 nucleotides match TRBD2. The CDR3 has 15 amino acids. Germline assignment: CDR1 LNHDA and CDR2 SQIVND (reference sequence). The junction had 14 bases not matched to a gene; V was cut back by 10 bases and J by 10 bases. The chain's CDR3 is CATMTSGSPTPEQFF. The CDR3 DNA reads as TGTGCCACCATGACTAGCGGGAGTCCAACCCCCGAGCAGTTCTTC.

This clone appeared a single time. This chain links TRBV28 with TRBJ2-3, with TRBD1 matching over 10 bases. With 6 bases clipped from V and 4 bases from J, the junction kept 1 base outside the gene matches. CDR1 MDHEN and CDR2 SYDVKM come from the germline V gene. This CDR3 region has 13 residues. This CDR3 is CASRGQGPDTQYF. Written as DNA, the CDR3 is TGTGCCAGCAGGGGACAGGGGCCAGATACGCAGTATTTT.

The chain is built from TRBV9 and TRBJ2-1; possibly TRBD1 for D (5 bases). The CDR3 length is 16 residues. CDR1 is SGDLS and CDR2 is YYNGEE in the germline V gene. Trimming removed 2 bases at V and 0 bases at J, with 12 bases between. CDR3: CASSVLGDTSYNEQFF. The CDR3 DNA is TGTGCCAGCAGCGTGTTAGGGGATACCTCCTACAATGAGCAGTTCTTC.

This clone was seen a handful of times. The chain combines TRBV10-1 with TRBJ2-1, with D possibly matching TRBD1 (6 bases). Germline V gives CDR1 WNHNN, CDR2 SYGVQD (reference sequence). This CDR3 contains 12 residues. The germline V and J ends were trimmed by 8 bases and 5 bases, with 10 bases remaining between them. DNA for the CDR3: TGCGCCAGCCGGACAGAAGACAATGAGCAGTTCTTC. As protein: CASRTEDNEQFF.

The chain is built from TRBV28 and TRBJ2-1; TRBD2 agrees at 8 bases. This CDR3 has 13 amino acids. Per the germline V gene, CDR1 is MDHEN and CDR2 is SYDVKM. The ends lost 7 bases at V and 2 bases at J; junction bases unmatched: 1. The CDR3 region is CASNSGAYNEQFF. The DNA for the CDR3 is TGTGCCAGCAATAGCGGGGCCTACAATGAGCAGTTCTTC.

This chain joins TRBV5-4 and TRBJ2-7; TRBD2 might be the D (7 bases). The V gene lost 3 bases and the J gene lost 3 bases, with 19 bases spanning the gap. CDR3 length: 16 residues. Germline CDR1 is SGHNT and CDR2 is YYREEE (reference sequence). The CDR3 loop is CASSWIGGGRNYEQYF. As DNA, the CDR3 is TGTGCCAGCAGCTGGATAGGGGGAGGGCGAAACTACGAGCAGTACTTC.

This clone showed up just once. V usage is TRBV7-2 and J usage is TRBJ2-7; maybe TRBD2 (5 bases). The V and J ends lost 0 bases and 6 bases respectively, with 12 bases between them. CDR3 length: 14 amino acids. CDR1 and CDR2 (germline): SGHTA, FQGNSA. CDR3 in DNA: TGTGCCAGCAGCTTAGCGGGAGTGGGCCGCGAGCAGTACTTC. Translated: CASSLAGVGREQYF.

The chain recombines TRBV5-6 with TRBJ2-5; D may be TRBD1 (6 bases). V shed 4 bases and J shed 2 bases, with 18 bases lying between them. The CDR3 contains 16 residues. Looked up from germline, CDR1 is SGHDT and CDR2 is YYEEEE. CDR3 protein: CASSILGRQGQETQYF. The CDR3 bases are TGTGCCAGCAGCATTCTGGGTAGGCAGGGGCAAGAGACCCAGTACTTC. The whole variable domain, remainder taken from reference TRBV5-6 and TRBJ2-5, is DAGVTQSPTHLIKTRGQQVTLRCSPKSGHDTVSWYQQALGQGPQFIFQYYEEEERQRGNFPDRFSGHQFPNYSSELNVNALLLGDSALYLCASSILGRQGQETQYFGPGTRLLVL.

This clone is a singleton in its sample. The V gene is TRBV19, the J gene TRBJ1-2, with 8 bases identical to TRBD1. The V segment lost 4 bases and the J segment 8 bases; nucleotides outside the gene matches: 12. CDR1 and CDR2 (germline): LNHDA, SQIVND (reference sequence). The CDR3 totals 15 residues. The CDR3 here is CASSKPGPAGGGYTF. CDR3 nucleotides: TGTGCCAGTAGTAAACCGGGCCCCGCAGGGGGCGGCTACACCTTC.

Of note for this clone: At one end the junction does not follow the germline gene, possibly because of a read error. The CDR3 DNA follows: TGTGCTAGCAGCCGCGCCGGGACAGGGGGCAATGAGCAGTTCTTC. Translation: CASSRAGTGGNEQFF. The chain uses TRBV7-7 and TRBJ2-1, with 11 bases matching TRBD1. The CDR3 is made up of 15 amino acids. CDR1 is SSHAT, CDR2 FNYEAQ, per germline (reference sequence).

The chain uses TRBV29-1 and TRBJ1-1; D not resolved. The CDR3 consists of 15 residues. Germline V gene data show CDR1 as SQVTM and CDR2 as ANQGSEA. V lost 4 bases and J 0 bases, leaving 15 bases between the germline ends. CDR3 in amino acids: CSVASQATMNTEAFF. DNA for the CDR3: TGCAGCGTTGCCTCTCAAGCCACTATGAACACTGAAGCTTTCTTT.

The chain recombines TRBV28 with TRBJ2-7; TRBD2 aligns across 8 bases. V gave up 8 bases and J gave up 2 bases; unmatched junction bases: 8. The CDR3 length is 14 residues. CDR1 and CDR2 from the germline V gene are MDHEN and SYDVKM. The DNA for the CDR3 is TGTGCCAGCGTGGGAGCGGGGGCCACCTACGAGCAGTACTTC. Translating it yields CASVGAGATYEQYF.

The V call is TRBV6-6, the J call TRBJ1-3, with TRBD1 matching 8 bases. The CDR3 totals 15 residues. V lost 5 bases and J lost 0; bases outside the gene matches: 3. Germline assignment: CDR1 MNHNY and CDR2 SVGAGI (reference sequence). The CDR3 bases are TGTGCCAGCAGTCCAACAGGGGGCTCTGGAAACACCATATATTTT. Its translation: CASSPTGGSGNTIYF.

The chain employs TRBV19 and TRBJ2-1; TRBD2 aligns across 9 bases. Trimming removed 4 bases from V and 6 bases from J; junction bases left unmatched: 16. The CDR3 has 18 amino acids. Germline V lookup: CDR1 LNHDA, CDR2 SQIVND (reference sequence). The DNA of the CDR3 is TGTGCCAGTAGTACGGGGGCCGGGGCGGGAGGGGTAATCAATGAGCAGTTCTTC. It specifies CASSTGAGAGGVINEQFF.

The J gene is TRBJ2-6, the V gene TRBV19, with unresolved D. The CDR3 runs 21 residues. Germline CDR1 is LNHDA and CDR2 is SQIVND (reference sequence). V was cut by 2 bases and J by 0 bases, with 23 bases left in between. The CDR3 sequence is CASSIIRALPRSGSGANVLTF. Here the CDR3 DNA reads TGTGCCAGTAGTATAATCCGCGCGTTGCCACGGAGTGGCTCTGGGGCCAACGTCCTGACTTTC.